A selection of T cell receptor beta chains follows, all from one sample in a study of Ad26.COV2.S vaccination and SARS-CoV-2 variants. Repertoires were generated with immunoSEQ multiplex PCR, while TCRdb's copy carries only in-frame clones and drops some. The sample carries 250,000 or so clones, around 88% recorded once. Sequencing was performed on peripheral blood, taken in a trial of Ad26.COV2.S vaccine versus placebo. The receptors were sampled from a person between 18 and 65 years old who received the Ad26.COV2.S COVID-19 vaccine or a placebo. CDR3s include the opening cysteine and the closing phenylalanine or tryptophan. D genes are given only for firm matches. Clone size is shown for a subset of rows, as once, few, many or a class of expanded clone.

D | J | size | length | V | DNA | CDR3
TRBD1 | TRBJ2-1 | - | 16 | TRBV7-3 | TGTGCCAGCAGCTTACTCGGGACAGGGGGTCTCAATGAGCAGTTCTTC | CASSLLGTGGLNEQFF
- | TRBJ1-1 | - | 12 | TRBV7-6 | TGTGCCAGCAGCTCGAGGAGGGGGATAGCTTTCTTT | CASSSRRGIAFF
TRBD1 | TRBJ2-1 | - | 14 | TRBV11-2 | TGTGCCAGCAGAGAGGGACAGGGGGCCGATGAGCAGTTCTTC | CASREGQGADEQFF
TRBD1 | TRBJ1-6 | few | 15 | TRBV7-8 | TGTGCCAGCAGCGAAACCGGGACAGGAAATTCACCCCTCCACTTT | CASSETGTGNSPLHF
TRBD2 | TRBJ2-1 | - | 17 | TRBV19 | TGTGCCAGTAGTAACTATCTACTAGCGTTCTCCTACAATGAGCAGTTCTTC | CASSNYLLAFSYNEQFF
TRBD2 | TRBJ2-3 | once | 17 | TRBV4-2 | TGTGCCAGCAGCCAGAGCGGGGGGTCAACTAGCACAGATACGCAGTATTTT | CASSQSGGSTSTDTQYF
- | TRBJ2-1 | few | 14 | TRBV9 | TGTGCCAGCAGCTTAAGCCCGGGGAGCAATGAGCAGTTCTTC | CASSLSPGSNEQFF
- | TRBJ2-3 | - | 17 | TRBV5-4 | TGTGCCAGCAGCTTGGTCTCCTCCGGGGGGCTACCAGATACGCAGTATTTT | CASSLVSSGGLPDTQYF
- | TRBJ1-2 | few | 15 | TRBV4-1 | TGCGCCAGCAGCCAAGATCCCGGACAGCTATATGGCTACACCTTC | CASSQDPGQLYGYTF
TRBD2 | TRBJ2-1 | - | 17 | TRBV4-1 | TGCGCCAGCAGCCGACGGACTCTAGCGGGTAACTACAATGAGCAGTTCTTC | CASSRRTLAGNYNEQFF
TRBD1 | TRBJ2-5 | once | 15 | TRBV4-1 | TGCGCCAGCAGCCAACCTGGACAGGGTGGCGAGACCCAGTACTTC | CASSQPGQGGETQYF
TRBD2 | TRBJ2-1 | - | 16 | TRBV5-4 | TGTGCCAGCAGCGCTGTGAGCGGGGGTCTTTACAATGAGCAGTTCTTC | CASSAVSGGLYNEQFF
TRBD1 | TRBJ1-1 | - | 14 | TRBV10-3 | TGTGCCATCAATACAGGGGGTACCGGCACTGAAGCTTTCTTT | CAINTGGTGTEAFF
- | TRBJ1-5 | - | 16 | TRBV4-3 | TGCGCCAGCAGAAAAGATCGGCTCTATAGCAATCAGCCCCAGCATTTT | CASRKDRLYSNQPQHF
- | TRBJ1-5 | - | 15 | TRBV7-8 | TGTGCCAGCAGCCCCGGGAGGGTCAGGAGTCAGCCCCAGCATTTT | CASSPGRVRSQPQHF
TRBD2 | TRBJ2-1 | - | 17 | TRBV3-1/TRBV3-2 | TGTGCCAGCAGCCAAGAGAGAACGAGCGGGGTCCCTATTGAGCAGTTCTTC | CASSQERTSGVPIEQFF
- | TRBJ1-4 | - | 15 | TRBV5-1 | TGCGCCAGCAGCTTGTTCGGGGGCTCGGAGGAAAAACTGTTTTTT | CASSLFGGSEEKLFF
TRBD1 | TRBJ2-1 | - | 15 | TRBV6-4 | TGTGCCAGCAGTGCCGGGACAGGGACCTACAATGAGCAGTTCTTC | CASSAGTGTYNEQFF
- | TRBJ1-3 | - | 12 | TRBV5-5 | TGTGCCAGCAGCCTGGATTCGGGCACCATATATTTT | CASSLDSGTIYF
- | TRBJ2-1 | - | 13 | TRBV9 | TGTGCCAGCAGCCCAGACGTGTACAATGAGCAGTTCTTC | CASSPDVYNEQFF
- | TRBJ2-7 | - | 12 | TRBV7-9 | TGTGCCAGCAGCTTATTGCCCTACGAGCAGTACTTC | CASSLLPYEQYF
- | TRBJ2-3 | - | 16 | TRBV7-9 | TGTGCCAGCAGCTTCACTAGCAGCAGCGGCACAGATACGCAGTATTTT | CASSFTSSSGTDTQYF
- | TRBJ2-7 | - | 13 | TRBV7-2 | TGTGCCAGCAGCTTAGGCCCGGGGTACGAGCAGTACTTC | CASSLGPGYEQYF
- | TRBJ1-3 | - | 15 | TRBV7-8 | TGTGCCAGCAGCCTTAGCTGGGGCTCTGGAAACACCATATATTTT | CASSLSWGSGNTIYF
TRBD2 | TRBJ2-1 | - | 15 | TRBV7-3 | TGTGCCAGCAGCCGACTAGCGGCAGCCTACAATGAGCAGTTCTTC | CASSRLAAAYNEQFF
TRBD1 | TRBJ1-1 | - | 13 | TRBV27 | TGTGCCAGCAGACCGGGACAGGTAACTGAAGCTTTCTTT | CASRPGQVTEAFF
TRBD2 | TRBJ2-1 | - | 16 | TRBV27 | TGTGCCAGCAGTTCACTAGCGGACAGCTCCTACAATGAGCAGTTCTTC | CASSSLADSSYNEQFF
TRBD1 | TRBJ2-3 | - | 12 | TRBV6-5 | TGTGCCAGCAGGCTTGGGACAGGTACGCAGTATTTT | CASRLGTGTQYF
- | TRBJ2-3 | - | 16 | TRBV20-1 | TGCAGTGCTAGTCCGGAGTGGGCATCAAGCACAGATACGCAGTATTTT | CSASPEWASSTDTQYF
- | TRBJ1-5 | - | 13 | TRBV6-1 | TGTGCCAGCAGTGAAATGGTCTCCCAGCCCCAGCATTTT | CASSEMVSQPQHF
TRBD2 | TRBJ2-1 | - | 14 | TRBV29-1 | TGCAGCGTTGGACTAGCGGGGTATGATAATGAGCAGTTCTTC | CSVGLAGYDNEQFF
TRBD1 | TRBJ2-6 | - | 19 | TRBV6-4 | TGTGCCAGCAGTGACTCGAAGGGACAGGAGGGTTCTGGGGCCAACGTCCTGACTTTC | CASSDSKGQEGSGANVLTF
- | TRBJ1-4 | - | 13 | TRBV7-9 | TGTGCCAGCAGCCCGGGACACTCTGAAAAACTGTTTTTT | CASSPGHSEKLFF
- | TRBJ1-1 | - | 13 | TRBV6-5 | TGTGCCAGCAGTTACGCCAGGAACACTGAAGCTTTCTTT | CASSYARNTEAFF
- | TRBJ2-1 | - | 18 | TRBV9 | TGTGCCAGCAGCCGAGAGGGGGGGCGGGCCGACTCCTACAATGAGCAGTTCTTC | CASSREGGRADSYNEQFF
TRBD2 | TRBJ2-1 | - | 16 | TRBV7-2 | TGTGCCAGCAGCTTAGTGGGCGCGGGAGCCGGCAATGAGCAGTTCTTC | CASSLVGAGAGNEQFF
TRBD1 | TRBJ1-4 | - | 18 | TRBV6-2/TRBV6-3 | TGTGCCAGCAGTTATGAACCGACAGGGGCAACTTTTAATGAAAAACTGTTTTTT | CASSYEPTGATFNEKLFF
- | TRBJ1-3 | once | 14 | TRBV14 | TGTGCCAGCAGCCCCGGTCGCCGAGGAAACACCATATATTTT | CASSPGRRGNTIYF
- | TRBJ1-1 | - | 15 | TRBV5-8 | TGTGCCAGCAGCCTTGGGCTGGGTACCAACACTGAAGCTTTCTTT | CASSLGLGTNTEAFF
- | TRBJ2-1 | - | 12 | TRBV5-4 | TGTGCCAGCAGCTTGGTGGCCAATGAGCAGTTCTTC | CASSLVANEQFF
TRBD2 | TRBJ2-1 | - | 20 | TRBV7-3 | TGTGCCAGCAGACGCATAGATCGGCCTAGCGGGGGCATCTCCTACAATGAGCAGTTCTTC | CASRRIDRPSGGISYNEQFF
- | TRBJ2-1 | - | 13 | TRBV25-1 | TGTGCCAGCAGTCTCATGGCCTACAATGAGCAGTTCTTC | CASSLMAYNEQFF
TRBD1 | TRBJ1-1 | - | 17 | TRBV27 | TGTGCCAGCAGTTTATCCTCCGCAGGGGGCCAGAACACTGAAGCTTTCTTT | CASSLSSAGGQNTEAFF
TRBD2 | TRBJ2-5 | - | 16 | TRBV19 | TGTGCCAGTAGAAGTCTCACTAGCGGGAGCCAAGAGACCCAGTACTTC | CASRSLTSGSQETQYF
- | TRBJ1-1 | few | 12 | TRBV12-3/TRBV12-4 | TGTGCCAGCAGCCCGGACGGGTTTGAAGCTTTCTTT | CASSPDGFEAFF